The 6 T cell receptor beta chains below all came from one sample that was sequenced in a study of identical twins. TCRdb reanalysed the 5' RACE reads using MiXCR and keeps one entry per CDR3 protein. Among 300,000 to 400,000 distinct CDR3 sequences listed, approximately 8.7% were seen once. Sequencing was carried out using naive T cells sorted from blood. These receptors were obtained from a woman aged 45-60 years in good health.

The CDR3 is CASSLVGLAWNEQFF. In nucleotides, the CDR3 is TGTGCCAGCAGTTTAGTGGGACTAGCGTGGAATGAGCAGTTCTTC. This chain joins TRBV12-3 or TRBV12-4 and TRBJ2-1, with 10 bases aligning to TRBD2. With 1 base clipped from V and 7 bases from J, the junction kept 4 bases outside the gene matches. CDR3 length: 15 residues.

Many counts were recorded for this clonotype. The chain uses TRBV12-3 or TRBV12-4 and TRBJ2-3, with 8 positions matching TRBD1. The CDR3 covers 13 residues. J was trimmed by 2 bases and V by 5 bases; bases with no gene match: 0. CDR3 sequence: CASSQGATDTQYF. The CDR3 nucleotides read TGTGCCAGCAGTCAGGGGGCCACAGATACGCAGTATTTT.

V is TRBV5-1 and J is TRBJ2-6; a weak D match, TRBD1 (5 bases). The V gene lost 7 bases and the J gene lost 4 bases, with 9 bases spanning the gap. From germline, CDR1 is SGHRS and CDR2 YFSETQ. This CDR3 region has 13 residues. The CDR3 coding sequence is TGCGCCAGCGGGGCAGGCGGGGCCAACGTCCTGACTTTC. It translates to CASGAGGANVLTF.

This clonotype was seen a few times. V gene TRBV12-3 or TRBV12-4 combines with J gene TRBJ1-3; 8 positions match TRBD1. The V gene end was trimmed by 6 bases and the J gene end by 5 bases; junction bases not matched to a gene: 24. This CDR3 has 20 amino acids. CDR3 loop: CASSPGPMRPTRTGRNTIYF. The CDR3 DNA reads TGTGCCAGCAGCCCCGGACCTATGAGACCAACCCGGACAGGGCGAAACACCATATATTTT.

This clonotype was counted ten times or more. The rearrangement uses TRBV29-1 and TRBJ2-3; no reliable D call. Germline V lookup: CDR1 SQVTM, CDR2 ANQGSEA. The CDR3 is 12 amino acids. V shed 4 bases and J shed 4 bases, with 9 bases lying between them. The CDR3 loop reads CSVVDLSDTQYF. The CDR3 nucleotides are TGCAGCGTTGTGGACCTTTCAGATACGCAGTATTTT.

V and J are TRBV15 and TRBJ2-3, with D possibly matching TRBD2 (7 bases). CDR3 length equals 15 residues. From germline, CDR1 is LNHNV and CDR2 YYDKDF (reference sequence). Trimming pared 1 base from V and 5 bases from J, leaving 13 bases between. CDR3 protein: CATSRVGGQGDTQYF. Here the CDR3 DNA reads TGTGCCACCAGCAGAGTGGGGGGGCAGGGAGATACGCAGTATTTT.